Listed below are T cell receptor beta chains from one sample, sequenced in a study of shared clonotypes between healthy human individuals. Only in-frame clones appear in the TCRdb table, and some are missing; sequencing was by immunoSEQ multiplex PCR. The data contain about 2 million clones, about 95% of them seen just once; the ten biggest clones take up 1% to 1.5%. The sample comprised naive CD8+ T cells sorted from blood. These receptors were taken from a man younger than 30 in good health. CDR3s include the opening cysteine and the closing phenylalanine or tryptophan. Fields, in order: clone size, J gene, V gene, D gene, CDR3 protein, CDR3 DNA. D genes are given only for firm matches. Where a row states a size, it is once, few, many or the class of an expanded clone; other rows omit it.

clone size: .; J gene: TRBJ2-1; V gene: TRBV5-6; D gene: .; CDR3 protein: CASSYGSPGNEQFF; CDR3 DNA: TGTGCCAGCAGCTACGGGTCCCCTGGCAATGAGCAGTTCTTC
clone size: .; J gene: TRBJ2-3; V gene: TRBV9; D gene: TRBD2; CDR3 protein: CASSVEVAGGPDTQYF; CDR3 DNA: TGTGCCAGCAGCGTAGAGGTAGCGGGGGGGCCAGATACGCAGTATTTT
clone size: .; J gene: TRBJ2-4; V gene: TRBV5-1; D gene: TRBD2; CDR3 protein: CASSSLPSGKEGKNIQYF; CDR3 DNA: TGCGCCAGCAGCTCCCTCCCTAGCGGTAAAGAGGGCAAAAACATTCAGTACTTC
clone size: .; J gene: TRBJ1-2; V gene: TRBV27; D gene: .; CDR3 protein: CASSSSVPWTSYSTGGYTF; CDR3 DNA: TGTGCCAGCAGCTCTAGTGTACCCTGGACCTCTTACTCAACCGGTGGCTACACCTTC
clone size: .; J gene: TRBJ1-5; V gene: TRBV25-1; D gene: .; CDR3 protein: CASSESGWQPQHF; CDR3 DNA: TGTGCCAGCAGTGAATCGGGGTGGCAGCCCCAGCATTTT
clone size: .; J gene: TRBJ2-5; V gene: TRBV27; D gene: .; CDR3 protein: CASSLSLLETQYF; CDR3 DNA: TGTGCCAGCAGTTTAAGTCTCCTGGAGACCCAGTACTTC
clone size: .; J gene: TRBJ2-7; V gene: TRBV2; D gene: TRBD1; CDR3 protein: CASSESSWTGGSYEQYF; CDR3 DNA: TGTGCCAGCAGTGAATCCAGCTGGACAGGGGGTTCCTACGAGCAGTACTTC
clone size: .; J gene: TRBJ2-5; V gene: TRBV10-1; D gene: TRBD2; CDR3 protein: CASSDGLAGAPGETQYF; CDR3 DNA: TGCGCCAGCAGTGACGGACTAGCGGGGGCCCCGGGGGAGACCCAGTACTTC
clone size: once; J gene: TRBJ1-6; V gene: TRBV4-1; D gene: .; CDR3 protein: CASSAIGDNSPLHF; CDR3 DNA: TGCGCCAGCAGCGCCATAGGAGATAATTCACCCCTCCACTTT
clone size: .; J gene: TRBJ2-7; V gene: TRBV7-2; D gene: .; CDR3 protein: CASSLHQSNTYEQYF; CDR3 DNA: TGTGCCAGCAGCCTACATCAGTCGAATACCTACGAGCAGTACTTC
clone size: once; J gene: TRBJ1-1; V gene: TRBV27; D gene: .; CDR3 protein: CASSLYNGRGAGNTEAFF; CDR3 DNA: TGTGCCAGCAGTTTATATAATGGACGGGGGGCGGGGAACACTGAAGCTTTCTTT
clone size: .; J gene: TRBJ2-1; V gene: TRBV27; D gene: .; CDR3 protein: CASSLSVGGYNEQFF; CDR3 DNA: TGTGCCAGCAGTTTATCGGTCGGGGGTTACAATGAGCAGTTCTTC
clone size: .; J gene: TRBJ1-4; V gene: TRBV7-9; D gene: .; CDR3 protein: CASSRGNEKLFF; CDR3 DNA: TGTGCCAGCAGCAGGGGTAATGAAAAACTGTTTTTT
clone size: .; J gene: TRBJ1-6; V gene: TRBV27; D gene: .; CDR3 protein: CASGPFNSPLHF; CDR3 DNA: TGTGCCAGCGGGCCATTCAATTCACCCCTCCACTTT
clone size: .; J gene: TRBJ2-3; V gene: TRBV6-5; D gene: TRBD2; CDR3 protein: CATGDYTDTQYF; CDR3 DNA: TGTGCCACCGGGGACTACACAGATACGCAGTATTTT
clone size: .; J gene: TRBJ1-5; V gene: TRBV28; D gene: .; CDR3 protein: CASGGMSNQPQHF; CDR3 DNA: TGTGCCAGCGGCGGGATGAGCAATCAGCCCCAGCATTTT
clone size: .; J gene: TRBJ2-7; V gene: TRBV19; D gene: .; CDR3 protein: CASSPGQMELGEQYF; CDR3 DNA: TGTGCCAGTAGCCCGGGACAAATGGAGCTCGGCGAGCAGTACTTC
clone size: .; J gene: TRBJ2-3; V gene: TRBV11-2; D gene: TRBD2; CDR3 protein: CASSYSGARYF; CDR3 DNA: TGTGCCAGCAGCTATAGCGGGGCCCGGTATTTT
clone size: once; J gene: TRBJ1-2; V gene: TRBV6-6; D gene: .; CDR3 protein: CASSYSGGDGYTF; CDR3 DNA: TGTGCCAGCAGTTACTCGGGGGGGGATGGCTACACCTTC
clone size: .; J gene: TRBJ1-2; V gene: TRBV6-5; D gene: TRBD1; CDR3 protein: CASSYTTGALYGYTF; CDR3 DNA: TGTGCCAGCAGTTATACCACAGGGGCCCTCTATGGCTACACCTTC
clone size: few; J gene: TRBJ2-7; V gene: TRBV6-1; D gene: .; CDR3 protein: CASSHGVEYEQYF; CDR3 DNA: TGTGCCAGCAGTCACGGGGTAGAATACGAGCAGTACTTC
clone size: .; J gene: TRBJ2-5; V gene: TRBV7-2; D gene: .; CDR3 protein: CASSLYYSPGQETQYF; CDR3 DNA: TGTGCCAGCAGCTTATATTACAGTCCGGGACAAGAGACCCAGTACTTC
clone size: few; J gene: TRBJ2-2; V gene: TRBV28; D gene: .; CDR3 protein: CASSLPGELFF; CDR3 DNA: TGTGCCAGCAGTTTACCCGGGGAGCTGTTTTTT
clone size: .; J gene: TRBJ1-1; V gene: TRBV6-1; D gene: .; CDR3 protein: CASSEGRF; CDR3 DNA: TGTGCCAGCAGTGAAGGGAGATTT
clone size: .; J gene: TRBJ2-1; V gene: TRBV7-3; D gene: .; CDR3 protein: CASSPRVMGGEQFF; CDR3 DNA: TGTGCCAGCAGCCCTCGGGTGATGGGAGGTGAGCAGTTCTTC
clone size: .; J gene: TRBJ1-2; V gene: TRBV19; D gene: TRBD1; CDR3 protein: CASSPGQGDYGYTF; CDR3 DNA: TGTGCCAGTAGTCCGGGACAGGGTGACTATGGCTACACCTTC
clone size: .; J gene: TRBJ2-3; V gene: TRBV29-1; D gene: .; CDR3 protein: CSSTGDSDTQYF; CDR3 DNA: TGCAGCAGTACAGGGGACTCAGATACGCAGTATTTT
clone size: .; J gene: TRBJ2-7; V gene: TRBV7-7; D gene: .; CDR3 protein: CASSHGQFPYEQYF; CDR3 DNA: TGTGCTAGCAGCCACGGACAGTTTCCCTACGAGCAGTACTTC
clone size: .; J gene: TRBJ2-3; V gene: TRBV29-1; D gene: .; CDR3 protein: CSVEGRETDTQYF; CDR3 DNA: TGCAGCGTTGAAGGCAGGGAGACAGATACGCAGTATTTT
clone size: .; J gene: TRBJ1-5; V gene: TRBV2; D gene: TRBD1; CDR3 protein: CASSAVLTGLLGNQPQHF; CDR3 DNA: TGTGCCAGCAGTGCTGTTCTGACAGGGCTATTAGGCAATCAGCCCCAGCATTTT
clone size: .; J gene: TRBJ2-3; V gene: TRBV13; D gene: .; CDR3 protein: CASSLESDTQYF; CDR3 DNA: TGTGCCAGCAGCTTAGAATCGGATACGCAGTATTTT
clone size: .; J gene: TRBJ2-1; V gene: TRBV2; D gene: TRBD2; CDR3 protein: CASSGLWTSGSTGNEQFF; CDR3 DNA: TGTGCCAGCAGTGGGTTATGGACTAGCGGGAGTACGGGCAATGAGCAGTTCTTC
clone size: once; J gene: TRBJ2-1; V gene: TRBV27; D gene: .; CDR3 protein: CASSPRSNDNEQFF; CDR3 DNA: TGTGCCAGCAGTCCCCGAAGTAATGACAATGAGCAGTTCTTC
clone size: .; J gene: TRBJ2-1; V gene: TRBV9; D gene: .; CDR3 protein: CASSPRGDSLFNEQFF; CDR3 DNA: TGTGCCAGCAGCCCCAGGGGGGATAGCTTATTCAATGAGCAGTTCTTC
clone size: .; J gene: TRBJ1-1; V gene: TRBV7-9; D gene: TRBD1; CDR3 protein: CASSLVPGQGMNTEAFF; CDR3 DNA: TGTGCCAGCAGCTTAGTGCCCGGACAGGGGATGAACACTGAAGCTTTCTTT
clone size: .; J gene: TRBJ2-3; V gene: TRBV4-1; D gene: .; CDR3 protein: CASSPPTDTQYF; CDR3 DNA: TGCGCCAGCAGCCCCCCGACAGATACGCAGTATTTT
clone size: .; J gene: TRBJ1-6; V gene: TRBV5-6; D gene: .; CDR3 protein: CASSWDTGNNSPLHF; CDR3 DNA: TGTGCCAGCAGCTGGGACACGGGAAATAATTCACCCCTCCACTTT
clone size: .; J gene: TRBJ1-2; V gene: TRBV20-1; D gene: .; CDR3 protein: CSASGWGYTF; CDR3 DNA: TGCAGTGCTAGTGGATGGGGCTACACCTTC
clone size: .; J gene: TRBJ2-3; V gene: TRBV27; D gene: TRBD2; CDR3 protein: CASSSLLAGDTDTQYF; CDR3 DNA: TGTGCCAGCAGTTCCTTACTAGCGGGGGACACAGATACGCAGTATTTT
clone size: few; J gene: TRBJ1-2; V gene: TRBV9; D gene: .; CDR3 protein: CASSAGEGYGYTF; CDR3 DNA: TGTGCCAGCAGCGCAGGGGAGGGCTATGGCTACACCTTC
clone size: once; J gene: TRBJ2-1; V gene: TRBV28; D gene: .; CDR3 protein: CASSLKSGWTYNEQFF; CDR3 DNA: TGTGCCAGCAGTTTAAAGAGCGGGTGGACCTACAATGAGCAGTTCTTC
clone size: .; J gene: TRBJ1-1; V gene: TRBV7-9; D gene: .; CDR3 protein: CASSSDDTEAFF; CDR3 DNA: TGTGCCAGCAGCTCGGATGACACTGAAGCTTTCTTT
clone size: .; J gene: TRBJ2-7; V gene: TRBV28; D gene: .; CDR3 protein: CASSFRGRNEQYF; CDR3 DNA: TGTGCCAGCAGTTTTAGGGGGAGAAACGAGCAGTACTTC
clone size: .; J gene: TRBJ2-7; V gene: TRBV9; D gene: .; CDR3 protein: CASSGKPDSLSYEQYF; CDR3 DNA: TGTGCCAGCAGCGGCAAGCCCGACAGCCTCTCCTACGAGCAGTACTTC
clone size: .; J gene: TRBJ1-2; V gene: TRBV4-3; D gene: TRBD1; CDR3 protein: CASSQWTGVGYGYTF; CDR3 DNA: TGCGCCAGCAGCCAATGGACAGGGGTGGGCTATGGCTACACCTTC
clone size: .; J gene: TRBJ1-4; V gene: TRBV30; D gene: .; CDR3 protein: CAWSAGIGFEKLFF; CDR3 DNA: TGTGCCTGGAGTGCAGGGATCGGATTCGAAAAACTGTTTTTT
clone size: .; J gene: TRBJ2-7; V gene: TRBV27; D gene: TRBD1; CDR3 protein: CASSQDRAPAEQYF; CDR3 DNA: TGTGCCAGCAGTCAGGACAGGGCCCCCGCGGAGCAGTACTTC
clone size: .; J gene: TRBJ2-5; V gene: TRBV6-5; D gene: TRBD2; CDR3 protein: CASSYTGGAQETQYF; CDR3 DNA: TGTGCCAGCAGTTACACCGGGGGGGCTCAAGAGACCCAGTACTTC
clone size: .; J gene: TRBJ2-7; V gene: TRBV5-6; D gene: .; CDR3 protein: CASSLAVGVKTYEQYF; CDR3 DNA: TGTGCCAGCAGCTTGGCCGTGGGCGTTAAGACCTACGAGCAGTACTTC
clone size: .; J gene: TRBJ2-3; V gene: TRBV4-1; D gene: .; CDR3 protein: CASSQGPTSADTQYF; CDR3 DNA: TGCGCCAGCAGCCAAGGTCCGACGTCCGCAGATACGCAGTATTTT
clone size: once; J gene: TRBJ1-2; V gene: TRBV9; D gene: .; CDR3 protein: CASSRTEELGYTF; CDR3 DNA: TGTGCCAGCAGCAGGACAGAAGAGTTGGGCTACACCTTC
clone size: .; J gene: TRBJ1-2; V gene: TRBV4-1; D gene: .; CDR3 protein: CASSQDQGTSYSGGYTF; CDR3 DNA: TGCGCCAGCAGCCAAGATCAGGGGACATCATATAGCGGTGGCTACACCTTC
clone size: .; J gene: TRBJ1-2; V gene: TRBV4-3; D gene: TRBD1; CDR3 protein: CASSLTGTGSYGYTF; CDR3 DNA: TGCGCCAGCAGCCTCACCGGGACAGGGAGCTATGGCTACACCTTC
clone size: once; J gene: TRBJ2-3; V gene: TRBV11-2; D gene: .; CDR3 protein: CASGDLGITDTQYF; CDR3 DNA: TGTGCCAGCGGCGACCTGGGGATCACAGATACGCAGTATTTT